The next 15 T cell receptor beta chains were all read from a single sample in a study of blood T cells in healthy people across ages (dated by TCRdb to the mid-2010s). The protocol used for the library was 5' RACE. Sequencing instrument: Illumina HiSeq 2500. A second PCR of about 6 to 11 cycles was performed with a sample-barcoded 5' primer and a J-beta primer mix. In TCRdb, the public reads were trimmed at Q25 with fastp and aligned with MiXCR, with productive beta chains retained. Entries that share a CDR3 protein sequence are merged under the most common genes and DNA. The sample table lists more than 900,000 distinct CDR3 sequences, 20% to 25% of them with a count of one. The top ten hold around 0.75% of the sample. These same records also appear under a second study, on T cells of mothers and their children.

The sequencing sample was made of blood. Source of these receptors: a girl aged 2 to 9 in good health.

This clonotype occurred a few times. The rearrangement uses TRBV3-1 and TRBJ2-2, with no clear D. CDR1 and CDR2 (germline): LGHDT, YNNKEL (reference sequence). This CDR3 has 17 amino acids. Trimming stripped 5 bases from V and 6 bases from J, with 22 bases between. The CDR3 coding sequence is TGTGCCAGCAGCACCCAACATACACCCGCTCCGGCCGGGGAGCTGTTTTTT. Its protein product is CASSTQHTPAPAGELFF.

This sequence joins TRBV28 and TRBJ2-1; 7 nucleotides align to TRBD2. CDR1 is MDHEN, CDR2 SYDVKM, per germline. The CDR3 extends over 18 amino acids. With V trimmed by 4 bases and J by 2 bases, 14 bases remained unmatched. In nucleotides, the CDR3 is TGTGCCAGCAGTTCCCCCTCCGTAGCGGGTGGGACCTACAATGAGCAGTTCTTC. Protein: CASSSPSVAGGTYNEQFF.

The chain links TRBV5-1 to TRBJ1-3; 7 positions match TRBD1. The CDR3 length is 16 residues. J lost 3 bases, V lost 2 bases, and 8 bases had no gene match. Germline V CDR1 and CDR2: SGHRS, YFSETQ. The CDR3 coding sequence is TGCGCCAGCAGCTTAGAAAACAGGGGAAGTGGAAACACCATATATTTT. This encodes CASSLENRGSGNTIYF.

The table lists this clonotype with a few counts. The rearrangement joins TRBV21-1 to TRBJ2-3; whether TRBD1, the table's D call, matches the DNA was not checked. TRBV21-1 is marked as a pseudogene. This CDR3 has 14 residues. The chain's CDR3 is CASSRQGRTDTQYF. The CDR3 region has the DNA TGTGCCAGCAGCCGACAGGGCCGCACAGATACGCAGTATTTT.

DNA for the CDR3: TGTGCCAGCAGCCCCCGTAAGGGGATGAACACTGAAGCTTTCTTT. It specifies CASSPRKGMNTEAFF. The chain joins TRBV27 to TRBJ1-1; D possibly corresponds to TRBD1 (5 bases). Germline-derived CDR1 and CDR2 are MNHEY and SMNVEV (reference sequence). The CDR3 totals 15 residues. V was cut by 6 bases and J by 0 bases, with 14 bases left in between.

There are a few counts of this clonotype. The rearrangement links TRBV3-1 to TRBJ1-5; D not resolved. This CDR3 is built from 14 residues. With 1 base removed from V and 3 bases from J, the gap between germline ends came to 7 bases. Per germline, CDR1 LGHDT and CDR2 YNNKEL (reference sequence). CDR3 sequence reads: CASSQGYLNQPQHF. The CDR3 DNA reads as TGTGCCAGCAGCCAAGGTTATCTCAATCAGCCCCAGCATTTT.

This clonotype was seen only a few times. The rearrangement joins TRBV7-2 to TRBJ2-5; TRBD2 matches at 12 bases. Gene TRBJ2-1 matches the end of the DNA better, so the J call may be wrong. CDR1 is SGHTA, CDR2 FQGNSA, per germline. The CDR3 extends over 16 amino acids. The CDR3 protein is CASSLVSLAGGGEQFF. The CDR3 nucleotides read TGTGCCAGCAGCTTAGTTTCCCTAGCGGGAGGGGGCGAGCAGTTCTTC.

CDR3 coding DNA: TGTGCCAGCAGCAACTCCTTTAGGAAACTGTTTTTT. Residues: CASSNSFRKLFF. The rearrangement uses TRBV7-9 and TRBJ1-4; no firm D call. Germline V gene sequence: CDR1 SEHNR, CDR2 FQNEAQ (reference sequence). The CDR3 is 12 residues long. Trimming left V 5 bases short and J 11 bases short, with 12 bases between.

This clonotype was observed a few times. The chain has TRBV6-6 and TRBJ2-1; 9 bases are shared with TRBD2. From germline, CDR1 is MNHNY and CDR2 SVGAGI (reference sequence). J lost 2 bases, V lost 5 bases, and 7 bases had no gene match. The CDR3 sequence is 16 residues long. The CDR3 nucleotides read TGTGCCAGCAGTATAGCGGGAGACCCGCCCTACAATGAGCAGTTCTTC. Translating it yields CASSIAGDPPYNEQFF.

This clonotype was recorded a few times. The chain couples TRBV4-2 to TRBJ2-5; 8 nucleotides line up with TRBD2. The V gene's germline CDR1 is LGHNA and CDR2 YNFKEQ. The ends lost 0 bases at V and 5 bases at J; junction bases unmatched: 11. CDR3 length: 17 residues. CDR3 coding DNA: TGTGCCAGCAGCCAAGATCCTGGAGTAGCGGGGTGGGAGACCCAGTACTTC. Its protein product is CASSQDPGVAGWETQYF.

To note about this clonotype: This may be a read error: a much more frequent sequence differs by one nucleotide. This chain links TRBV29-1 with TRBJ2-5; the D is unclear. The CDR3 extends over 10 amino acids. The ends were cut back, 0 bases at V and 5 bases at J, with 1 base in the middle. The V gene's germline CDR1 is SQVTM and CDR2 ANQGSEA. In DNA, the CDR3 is TGCAGCGTTGAAGATGAGACCCAGTACTTC. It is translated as CSVEDETQYF.

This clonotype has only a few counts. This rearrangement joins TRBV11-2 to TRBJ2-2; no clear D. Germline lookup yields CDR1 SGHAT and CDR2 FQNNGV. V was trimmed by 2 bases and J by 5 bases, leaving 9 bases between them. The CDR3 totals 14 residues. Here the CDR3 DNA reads TGTGCCAGCAGCTTATTGATCGGGACCGGGGAGCTGTTTTTT. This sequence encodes CASSLLIGTGELFF.

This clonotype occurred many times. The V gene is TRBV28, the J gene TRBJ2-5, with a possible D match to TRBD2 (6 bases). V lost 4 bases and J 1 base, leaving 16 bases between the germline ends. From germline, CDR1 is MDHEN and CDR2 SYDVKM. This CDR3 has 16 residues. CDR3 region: CASSYLWGSGQETQYF. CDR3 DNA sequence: TGTGCCAGCAGTTACCTCTGGGGTAGCGGCCAAGAGACCCAGTACTTC.

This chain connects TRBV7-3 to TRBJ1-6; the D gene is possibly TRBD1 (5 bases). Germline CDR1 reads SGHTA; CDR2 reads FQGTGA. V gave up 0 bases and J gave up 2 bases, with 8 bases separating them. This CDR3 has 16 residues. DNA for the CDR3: TGTGCCAGCAGCTTAACCGGGGACCCCTATAATTCACCCCTCCACTTT. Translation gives CASSLTGDPYNSPLHF.

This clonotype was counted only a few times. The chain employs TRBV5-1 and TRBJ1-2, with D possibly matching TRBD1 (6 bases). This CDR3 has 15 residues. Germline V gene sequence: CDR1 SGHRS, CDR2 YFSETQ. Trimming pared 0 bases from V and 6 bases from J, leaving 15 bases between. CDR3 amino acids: CASSLAVTGVDGYTF. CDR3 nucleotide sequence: TGCGCCAGCAGCTTGGCGGTGACAGGAGTAGATGGCTACACCTTC.